Given below is one T cell receptor beta chain in context. The sample is drawn from a study of CD8 T cells in Susac syndrome. CD8+ and CD4+ T cells from blood underwent TCR beta sequencing, which was carried out in a high-throughput format. TEMRA cells were FACS-enriched, with CD8+ and CD4+ T cells isolated negatively. The germline V gene encodes CDR1 PRHDT and CDR2 FYEKMQ (reference sequence). With 5 bases removed from V and 6 bases from J, the gap between germline ends came to 14 bases. The CDR3 loop spans 13 amino acids. After extraction with the RNeasy kit, roughly 0.45 to 1 ug of the RNA was reverse transcribed using random hexamers. Coverage of TCR beta CDR3 amplification by immunoSEQ multiplex PCR extended to 54 Vbeta and 13 Jbeta. Via MiXCR, TCRdb re-called the immunoSEQ multiplex PCR reads, giving one row per CDR3 protein. The sample has 100,000 to 150,000 distinct CDR3 sequences, roughly 93% seen once.

Material for sequencing was CD8+ T cells from PBMCs. This rearrangement joins TRBV13 to TRBJ2-7; D is unresolved. The receptor's source is a human donor with multiple sclerosis. The CDR3 reads CASSPWTRGEQYF. The DNA for the CDR3 is TGTGCCAGCAGCCCCTGGACGCGAGGCGAGCAGTACTTC.